This note documents a single T cell receptor (beta chain) sequence. This entry is derived from a study of CD8 T cells in Susac syndrome. The authors reverse transcribed about 0.5 to 1 ug RNA with random hexamers. TCRdb re-called the immunoSEQ multiplex PCR reads through MiXCR, storing one row per CDR3 protein. Of about 190,000 distinct CDR3 sequences in the sample, 90% to 97% are singletons; the top ten hold around 0.092%. Input material: CD4+ T cells from PBMCs. This sequence was found in a human donor with Susac syndrome.

CDR3 bases: TGTGCCAGCTCTCGGGGGGGACCGGGACAGGGGGCGCAGGCTCAGCCCCAGCATTTT. It yields the protein CASSRGGPGQGAQAQPQHF. The chain is built from TRBV18 and TRBJ1-5, with TRBD1 matching over 12 bases. This CDR3 contains 19 residues. Looked up from germline, CDR1 is KGHSH and CDR2 is LQKENI. J lost 6 bases, V lost 6 bases, and 18 bases had no gene match.